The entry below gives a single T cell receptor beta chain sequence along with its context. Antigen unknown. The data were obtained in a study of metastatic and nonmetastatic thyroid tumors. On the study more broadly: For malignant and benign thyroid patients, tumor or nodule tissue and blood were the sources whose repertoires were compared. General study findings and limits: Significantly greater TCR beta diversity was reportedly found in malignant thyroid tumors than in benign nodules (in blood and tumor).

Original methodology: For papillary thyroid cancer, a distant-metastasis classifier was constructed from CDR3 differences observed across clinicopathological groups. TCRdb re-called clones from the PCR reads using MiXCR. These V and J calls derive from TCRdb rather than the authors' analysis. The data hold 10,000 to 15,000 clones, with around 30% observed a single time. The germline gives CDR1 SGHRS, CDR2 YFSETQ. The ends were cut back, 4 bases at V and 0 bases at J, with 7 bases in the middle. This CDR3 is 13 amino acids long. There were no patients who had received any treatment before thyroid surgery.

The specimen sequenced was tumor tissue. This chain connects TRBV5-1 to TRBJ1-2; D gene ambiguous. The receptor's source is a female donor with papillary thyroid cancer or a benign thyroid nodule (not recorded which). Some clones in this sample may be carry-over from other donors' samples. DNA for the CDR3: TGCGCCAGCAGCATAGGACCTAACTATGGCTACACCTTC. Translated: CASSIGPNYGYTF.